The clone carrying this T cell receptor (beta chain) has only a few counts. Its antigen is unknown. The treatment: oral pan-JAK inhibitor, 5-10 mg twice daily. This sample was included in a study of CD8+ T cells in alopecia areata. Across the study: Treated patients were given 5 to 10 mg oral tofacitinib twice daily. Tofacitinib therapy took 6 to 18 months; 6 months off drug came after. Study conclusions and caveats: Clonality was higher in lesional than normal scalp, especially in alopecia totalis/universalis. Tofacitinib yielded significantly lower scalp clonality and fewer expanded CD8+ clones among the top 100.

Extracted from the samples, RNA was reverse transcribed into cDNA to serve as the sequencing template. Method: immunoSEQ multiplex PCR; TCRdb's copy keeps in-frame clones and lacks some. The sample lists around 190,000 clones, 55% to 70% occurring once. This sequence was found in a human donor with alopecia areata. Specimen: CD4+ T cells sorted from blood, collected at week 4, from a patient treated with tofacitinib.

Here the CDR3 DNA reads TGTGCCAGCCTGACTAGCGGGAGTAGCACAGATACGCAGTATTTT. Protein sequence: CASLTSGSSTDTQYF. The chain is built from TRBV27 and TRBJ2-3; the match to TRBD2 covers 12 bases. With 8 bases clipped from V and 0 bases from J, the junction kept 3 bases outside the gene matches. CDR1 is MNHEY, CDR2 SMNVEV, per germline (reference sequence). The CDR3 is 15 residues long.